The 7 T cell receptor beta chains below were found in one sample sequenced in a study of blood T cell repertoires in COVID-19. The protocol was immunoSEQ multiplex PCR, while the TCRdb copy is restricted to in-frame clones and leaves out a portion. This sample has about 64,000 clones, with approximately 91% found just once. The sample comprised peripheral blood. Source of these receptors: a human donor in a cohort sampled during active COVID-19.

CDR3 sequence: CASSIAPSSYEQYF. DNA for the CDR3: TGTGCCAGTAGTATAGCGCCCAGCTCCTACGAGCAGTACTTC. V is TRBV19 and J is TRBJ2-7; D remains unclear. V lost 1 base and J lost 0, with 7 bases in between. Germline V gene sequence: CDR1 LNHDA, CDR2 SQIVND (reference sequence). This CDR3 comprises 14 residues.

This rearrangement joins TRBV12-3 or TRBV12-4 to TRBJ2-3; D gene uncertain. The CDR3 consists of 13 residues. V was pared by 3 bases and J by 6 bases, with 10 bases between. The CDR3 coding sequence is TGTGCCAGCAGTTTTGAGGTCCGGGATACGCAGTATTTT. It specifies CASSFEVRDTQYF.

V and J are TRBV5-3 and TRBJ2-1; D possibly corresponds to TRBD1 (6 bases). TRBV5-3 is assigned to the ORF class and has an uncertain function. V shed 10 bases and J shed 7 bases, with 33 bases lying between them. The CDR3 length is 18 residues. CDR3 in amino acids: CAPQTLTGYSSGNNEQFF. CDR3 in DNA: TGTGCCCCTCAAACCCTGACAGGCTATAGTAGTGGGAATAATGAGCAGTTCTTC.

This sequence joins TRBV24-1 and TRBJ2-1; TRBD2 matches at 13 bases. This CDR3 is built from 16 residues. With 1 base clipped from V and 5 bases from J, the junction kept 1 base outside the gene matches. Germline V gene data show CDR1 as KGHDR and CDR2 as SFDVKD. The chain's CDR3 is CATSDFGLAGDNEQFF. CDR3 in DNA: TGTGCCACCAGTGATTTTGGACTAGCGGGAGACAATGAGCAGTTCTTC.

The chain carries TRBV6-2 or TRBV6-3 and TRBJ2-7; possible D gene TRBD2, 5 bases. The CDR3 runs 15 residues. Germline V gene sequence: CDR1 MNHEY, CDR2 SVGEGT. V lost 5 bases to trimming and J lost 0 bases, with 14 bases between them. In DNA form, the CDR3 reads TGTGCCAGCAGTATCCTAACTAGGACCTCCTACGAGCAGTACTTC. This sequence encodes CASSILTRTSYEQYF.

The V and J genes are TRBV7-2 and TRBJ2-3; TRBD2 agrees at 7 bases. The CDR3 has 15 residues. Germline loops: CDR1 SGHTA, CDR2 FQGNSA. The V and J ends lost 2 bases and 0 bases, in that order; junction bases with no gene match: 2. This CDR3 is CASSLTSASTDTQYF. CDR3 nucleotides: TGTGCCAGCAGCTTAACTAGCGCTAGCACAGATACGCAGTATTTT. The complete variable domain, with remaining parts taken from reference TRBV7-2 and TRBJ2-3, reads GAGVSQSPSNKVTEKGKDVELRCDPISGHTALYWYRQSLGQGLEFLIYFQGNSAPDKSGLPSDRFSAERTGGSVSTLTIQRTQQEDSAVYLCASSLTSASTDTQYFGPGTRLTVL.

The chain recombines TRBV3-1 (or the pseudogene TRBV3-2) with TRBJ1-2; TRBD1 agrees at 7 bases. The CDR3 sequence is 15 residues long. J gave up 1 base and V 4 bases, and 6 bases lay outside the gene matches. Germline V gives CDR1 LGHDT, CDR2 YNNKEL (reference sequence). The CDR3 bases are TGTGCCAGCAGCCCTCGGGACAGTTTTAACTATGGCTACACCTTC. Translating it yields CASSPRDSFNYGYTF.